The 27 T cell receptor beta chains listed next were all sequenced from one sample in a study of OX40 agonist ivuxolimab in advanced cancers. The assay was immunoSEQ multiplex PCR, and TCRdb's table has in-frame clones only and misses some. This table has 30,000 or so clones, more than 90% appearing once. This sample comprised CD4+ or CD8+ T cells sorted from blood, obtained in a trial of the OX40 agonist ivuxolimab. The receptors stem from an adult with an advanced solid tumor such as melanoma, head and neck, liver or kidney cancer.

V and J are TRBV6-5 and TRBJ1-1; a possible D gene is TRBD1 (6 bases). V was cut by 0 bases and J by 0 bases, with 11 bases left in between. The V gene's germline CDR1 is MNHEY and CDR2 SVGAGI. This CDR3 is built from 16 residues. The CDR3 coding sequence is TGTGCCAGCAGTTACTCGAAGCAGGGGATGAACACTGAAGCTTTCTTT. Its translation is CASSYSKQGMNTEAFF.

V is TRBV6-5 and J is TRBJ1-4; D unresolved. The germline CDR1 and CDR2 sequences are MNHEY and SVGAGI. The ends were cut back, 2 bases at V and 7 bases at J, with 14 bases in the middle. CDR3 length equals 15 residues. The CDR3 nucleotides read TGTGCCAGCAGTTACCGGGTTTCCAACCGTGAAAAACTGTTTTTT. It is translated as CASSYRVSNREKLFF.

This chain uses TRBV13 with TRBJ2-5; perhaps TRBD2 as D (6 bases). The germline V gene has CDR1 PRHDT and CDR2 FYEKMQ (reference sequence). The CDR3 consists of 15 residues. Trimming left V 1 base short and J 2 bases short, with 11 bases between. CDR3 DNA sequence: TGTGCCAGCAGCTTAGAGAGGCGGGGTCAAGAGACCCAGTACTTC. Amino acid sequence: CASSLERRGQETQYF. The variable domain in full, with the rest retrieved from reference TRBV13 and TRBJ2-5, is AAGVIQSPRHLIKEKRETATLKCYPIPRHDTVYWYQQGPGQDPQFLISFYEKMQSDKGSIPDRFSAQQFSDYHSELNMSSLELGDSALYFCASSLERRGQETQYFGPGTRLLVL.

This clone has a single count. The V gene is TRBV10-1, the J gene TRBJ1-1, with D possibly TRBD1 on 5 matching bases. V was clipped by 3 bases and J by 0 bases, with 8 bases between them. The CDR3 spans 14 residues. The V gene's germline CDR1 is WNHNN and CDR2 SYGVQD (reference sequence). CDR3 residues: CASSEGHLNTEAFF. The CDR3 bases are TGCGCCAGCAGTGAAGGACATCTGAACACTGAAGCTTTCTTT.

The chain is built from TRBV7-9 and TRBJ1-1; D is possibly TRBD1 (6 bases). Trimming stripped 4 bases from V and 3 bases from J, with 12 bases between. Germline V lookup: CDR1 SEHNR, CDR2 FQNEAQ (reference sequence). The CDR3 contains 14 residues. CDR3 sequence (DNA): TGTGCCAGCAGCTCAAGCACAGGGTACACTGAAGCTTTCTTT. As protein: CASSSSTGYTEAFF.

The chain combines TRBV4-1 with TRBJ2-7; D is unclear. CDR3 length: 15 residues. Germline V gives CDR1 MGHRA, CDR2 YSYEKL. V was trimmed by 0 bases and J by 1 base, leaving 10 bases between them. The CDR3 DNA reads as TGCGCCAGCAGCCAAGAATCTCGAGCGTCCTACGAGCAGTACTTC. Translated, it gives CASSQESRASYEQYF.

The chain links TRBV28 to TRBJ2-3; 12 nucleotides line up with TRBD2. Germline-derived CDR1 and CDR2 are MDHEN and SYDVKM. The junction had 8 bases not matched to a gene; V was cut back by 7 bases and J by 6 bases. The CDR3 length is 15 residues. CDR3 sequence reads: CASTLAGGPEDTQYF. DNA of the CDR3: TGTGCCAGCACGCTAGCGGGAGGGCCGGAGGATACGCAGTATTTT.

Written as DNA, the CDR3 is TGTGCCAGCAGCTTATCTAACCAGGGGAACACTGAAGCTTTCTTT. It yields the protein CASSLSNQGNTEAFF. This sequence joins TRBV7-3 and TRBJ1-1, with a weak D call TRBD1 (5 bases). This CDR3 spans 15 amino acids. Trimming left V 2 bases short and J 1 base short, with 11 bases between. CDR1 and CDR2 from the germline V gene are SGHTA and FQGTGA.

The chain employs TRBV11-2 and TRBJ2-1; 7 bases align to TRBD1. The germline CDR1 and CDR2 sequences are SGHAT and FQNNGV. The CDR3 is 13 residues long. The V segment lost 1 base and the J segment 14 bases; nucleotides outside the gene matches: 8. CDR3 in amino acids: CASSLVRTGREFF. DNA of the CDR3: TGTGCCAGCAGCTTAGTTAGGACAGGCCGGGAGTTCTTC.

The CDR3 coding sequence is TGTGCCAGCAGCCCCCGGGACGACTACGAGCAGTACTTC. This translates into CASSPRDDYEQYF. This rearrangement joins TRBV11-2 to TRBJ2-7; D is tentatively TRBD1 or TRBD2 (5 bases each). V was cut by 5 bases and J by 3 bases, with 11 bases left in between. CDR1 is SGHAT and CDR2 is FQNNGV in the germline V gene. This CDR3 has 13 residues.

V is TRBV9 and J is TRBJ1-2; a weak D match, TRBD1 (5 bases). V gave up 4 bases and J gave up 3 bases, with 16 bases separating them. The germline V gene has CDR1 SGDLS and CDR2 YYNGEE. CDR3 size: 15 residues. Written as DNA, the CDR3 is TGTGCCAGCAGCCCCTATATGGGGGGGGACTATGGCTACACCTTC. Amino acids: CASSPYMGGDYGYTF.

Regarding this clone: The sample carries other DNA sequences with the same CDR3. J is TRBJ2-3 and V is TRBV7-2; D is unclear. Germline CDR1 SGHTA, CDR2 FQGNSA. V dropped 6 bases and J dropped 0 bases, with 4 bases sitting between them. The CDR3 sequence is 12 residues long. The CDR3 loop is CASSYSTDTQYF. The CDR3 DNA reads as TGTGCCAGCAGTTATAGCACAGATACGCAGTATTTT.

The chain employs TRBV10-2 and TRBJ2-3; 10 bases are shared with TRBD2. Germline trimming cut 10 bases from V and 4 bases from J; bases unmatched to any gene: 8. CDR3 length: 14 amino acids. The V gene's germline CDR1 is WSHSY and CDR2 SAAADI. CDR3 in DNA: TGCGCCACCTATACTAGCGGGGTGGCAGATACGCAGTATTTT. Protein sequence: CATYTSGVADTQYF.

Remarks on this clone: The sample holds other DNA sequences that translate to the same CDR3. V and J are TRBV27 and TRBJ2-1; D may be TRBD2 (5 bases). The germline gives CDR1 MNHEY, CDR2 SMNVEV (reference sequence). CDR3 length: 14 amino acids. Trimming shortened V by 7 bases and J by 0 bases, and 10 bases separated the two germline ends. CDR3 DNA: TGTGCCAGCACCCCGGGAAGCTCCTACAATGAGCAGTTCTTC. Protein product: CASTPGSSYNEQFF.

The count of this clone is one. Here the CDR3 reads CASSLMGQETQYF. As DNA, the CDR3 is TGTGCCAGCAGCCTTATGGGTCAAGAGACCCAGTACTTC. This chain links TRBV7-9 with TRBJ2-5; D is uncertain. CDR1 is SEHNR, CDR2 FQNEAQ, per germline (reference sequence). The CDR3 has 13 amino acids. V was pared by 5 bases and J by 2 bases, with 9 bases between.

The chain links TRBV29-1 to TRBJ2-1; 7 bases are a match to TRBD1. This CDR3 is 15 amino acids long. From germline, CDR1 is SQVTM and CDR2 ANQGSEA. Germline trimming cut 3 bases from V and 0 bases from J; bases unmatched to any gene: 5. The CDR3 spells CSVDGTVYSYNEQFF. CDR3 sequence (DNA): TGCAGCGTTGACGGGACAGTCTACTCCTACAATGAGCAGTTCTTC.

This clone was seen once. Written as DNA, the CDR3 is TGTGCCAGCAGCTTCGGGGCAGGGCCCTTGGAGCAGTACTTC. Translation: CASSFGAGPLEQYF. This sequence joins TRBV5-6 and TRBJ2-7, with D possibly called TRBD1 or TRBD2 (5 bases each). CDR3 length: 14 amino acids. With 2 bases removed from V and 7 bases from J, the gap between germline ends came to 16 bases. CDR1 SGHDT and CDR2 YYEEEE come from the germline V gene.

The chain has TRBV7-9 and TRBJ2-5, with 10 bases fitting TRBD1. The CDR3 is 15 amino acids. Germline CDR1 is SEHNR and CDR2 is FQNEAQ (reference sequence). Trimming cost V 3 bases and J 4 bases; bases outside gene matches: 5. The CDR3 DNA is TGTGCCAGCAGCTTGGGACAGGGGTCGGGAGAGACCCAGTACTTC. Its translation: CASSLGQGSGETQYF. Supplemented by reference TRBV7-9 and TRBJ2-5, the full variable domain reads DTGVSQNPRHKITKRGQNVTFRCDPISEHNRLYWYRQTLGQGPEFLTYFQNEAQLEKSRLLSDRFSAERPKGSFSTLEIQRTEQGDSAMYLCASSLGQGSGETQYFGPGTRLLVL.

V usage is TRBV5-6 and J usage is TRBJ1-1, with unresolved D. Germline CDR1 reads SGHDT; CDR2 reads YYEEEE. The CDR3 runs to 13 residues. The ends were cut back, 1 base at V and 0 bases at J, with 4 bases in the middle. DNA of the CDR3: TGTGCCAGCAGCTTGAGTCTGAACACTGAAGCTTTCTTT. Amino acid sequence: CASSLSLNTEAFF.

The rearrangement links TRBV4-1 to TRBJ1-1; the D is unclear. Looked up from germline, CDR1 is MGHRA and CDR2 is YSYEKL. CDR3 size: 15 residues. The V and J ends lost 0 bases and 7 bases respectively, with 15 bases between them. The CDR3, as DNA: TGCGCCAGCAGCCAAGATCTCAGCCTTGCCGGTGAAGCTTTCTTT. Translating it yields CASSQDLSLAGEAFF.

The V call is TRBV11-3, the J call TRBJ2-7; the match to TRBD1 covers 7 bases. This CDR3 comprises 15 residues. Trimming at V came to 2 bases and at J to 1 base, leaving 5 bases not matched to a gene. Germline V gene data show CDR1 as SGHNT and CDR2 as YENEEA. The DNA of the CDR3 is TGTGCCAGCAGCTTAACGACAGGGAGTTCCTACGAGCAGTACTTC. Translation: CASSLTTGSSYEQYF.

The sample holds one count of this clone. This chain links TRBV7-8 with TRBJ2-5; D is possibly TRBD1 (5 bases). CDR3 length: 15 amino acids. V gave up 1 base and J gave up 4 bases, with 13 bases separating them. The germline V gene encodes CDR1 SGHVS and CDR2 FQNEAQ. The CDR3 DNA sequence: TGTGCCAGCAGCTTAGTGGGGCGTGTATTAGAGACCCAGTACTTC. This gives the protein CASSLVGRVLETQYF.

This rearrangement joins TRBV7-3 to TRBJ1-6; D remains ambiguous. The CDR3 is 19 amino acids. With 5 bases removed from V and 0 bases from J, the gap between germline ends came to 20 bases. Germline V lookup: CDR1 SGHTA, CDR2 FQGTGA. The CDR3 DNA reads TGTGCCAGCAGCAAAACCGGGAAGACTGAGCTCTCCTATAATTCACCCCTCCACTTT. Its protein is CASSKTGKTELSYNSPLHF.

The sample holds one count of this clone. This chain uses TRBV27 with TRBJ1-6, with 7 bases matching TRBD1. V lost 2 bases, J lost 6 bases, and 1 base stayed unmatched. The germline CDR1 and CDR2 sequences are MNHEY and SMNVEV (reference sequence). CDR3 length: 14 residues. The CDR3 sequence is CASSLAGGNSPLHF. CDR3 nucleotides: TGTGCCAGCAGTTTAGCAGGGGGTAATTCACCCCTCCACTTT.

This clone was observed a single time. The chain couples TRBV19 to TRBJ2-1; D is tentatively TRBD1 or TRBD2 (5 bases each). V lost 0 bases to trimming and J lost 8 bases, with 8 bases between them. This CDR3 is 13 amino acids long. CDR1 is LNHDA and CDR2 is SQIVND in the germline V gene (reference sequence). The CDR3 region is CASSIDRGDEQFF. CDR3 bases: TGTGCCAGTAGTATAGACCGGGGCGATGAGCAGTTCTTC.

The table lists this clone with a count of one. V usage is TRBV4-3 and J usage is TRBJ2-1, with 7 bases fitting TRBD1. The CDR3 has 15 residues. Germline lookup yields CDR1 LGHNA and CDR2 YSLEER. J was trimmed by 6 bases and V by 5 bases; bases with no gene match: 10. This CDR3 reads CASSVDRAGGNEQFF. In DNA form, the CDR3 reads TGCGCCAGCAGCGTAGACAGGGCGGGCGGCAATGAGCAGTTCTTC.

Written as DNA, the CDR3 is TGTGCCAGCAGTGGTCTAGCGTCGACCTACGAGCAGTACTTC. Protein: CASSGLASTYEQYF. J is TRBJ2-7 and V is TRBV25-1; D perhaps matches TRBD2 (6 bases). V lost 4 bases to trimming and J lost 2 bases, with 12 bases between them. Per the germline V gene, CDR1 is MGHDK and CDR2 is SYGVNS. The CDR3 loop spans 14 amino acids.